Following are 19 T cell receptor beta chains from one sample sequenced in a study of cytomegalovirus exposure and HLA in healthy donors. In the PCR, 60 Vbeta and 13 Jbeta primers were used. The method was immunoSEQ multiplex PCR; TCRdb's version includes in-frame clones alone and lacks a portion of them. The sample shows roughly 150,000 clones, almost 80% of them seen only once. Sequencing was done on a sample of PBMCs. Receptors were obtained from a male donor in good health and CMV-seronegative.

The V call is TRBV7-2, the J call TRBJ1-2, with 7 nucleotides matching TRBD1. The trim removed 5 bases at V and 4 bases at J, leaving 7 bases unmatched. Germline lookup yields CDR1 SGHTA and CDR2 FQGNSA. The CDR3 totals 14 residues. Written as DNA, the CDR3 is TGTGCCAGCAGCCCGCAAACAGGGGTCTATGGCTACACCTTC. This sequence encodes CASSPQTGVYGYTF.

This sequence joins TRBV19 and TRBJ1-2; D is undetermined. CDR3 size: 14 residues. Trimming removed 7 bases at V and 6 bases at J, with 18 bases between. CDR1 LNHDA and CDR2 SQIVND come from the germline V gene (reference sequence). CDR3 nucleotide sequence: TGTGCCAGTATCAACCGGGGTGGTGAGAATGGCTACACCTTC. Translated: CASINRGGENGYTF.

The chain combines TRBV30 with TRBJ1-1; D may be TRBD1 (5 bases). From germline, CDR1 is GTSNPN and CDR2 SVGIG (reference sequence). Deletions cut 4 bases from V and 3 bases from J, with 12 bases between. This CDR3 spans 13 amino acids. The CDR3 here is CAWTGNLDTEAFF. CDR3 in DNA: TGTGCCTGGACAGGGAATTTGGACACTGAAGCTTTCTTT.

V and J are TRBV7-6 and TRBJ2-2; TRBD2 aligns across 8 bases. The CDR3 length is 18 residues. Per the germline V gene, CDR1 is SGHVS and CDR2 is FNYEAQ. V gave up 3 bases and J gave up 6 bases; unmatched junction bases: 15. The CDR3 protein is CASSFSDLGLAGAGELFF. The DNA of the CDR3 is TGTGCCAGCAGCTTTTCGGACTTAGGACTAGCCGGTGCCGGGGAGCTGTTTTTT.

This chain connects TRBV2 to TRBJ2-4; 7 bases fit TRBD1. The CDR3 is 13 amino acids. The germline gives CDR1 SNHLY, CDR2 FYNNEI. The ends lost 6 bases at V and 8 bases at J; junction bases unmatched: 7. The CDR3 DNA is TGTGCCAGCAGGACAGGGCTGGAGGACATTCAGTACTTC. Its translation is CASRTGLEDIQYF.

The genes are TRBV21-1 and TRBJ1-5. TRBV21-1 corresponds to a pseudogene. This CDR3 is built from 21 residues. The CDR3 nucleotides are TGTGCCAGCAGCAAAAATAGGGCCAGCCCCGACAGTCTCGGGAGGAATCAGCCCCAGCATTTT. It encodes CASSKNRASPDSLGRNQPQHF.

The chain recombines TRBV27 with TRBJ2-7; 7 bases are shared with TRBD1. The germline CDR1 and CDR2 sequences are MNHEY and SMNVEV (reference sequence). The J segment lost 7 bases and the V segment lost 2 bases, leaving 8 bases of the junction unmatched. There are 14 residues in the CDR3. CDR3 DNA sequence: TGTGCCAGCAGTTTAAAGCAGGGGGTGGGGGAGCAGTACTTC. Amino acids: CASSLKQGVGEQYF.

The chain has TRBV10-3 and TRBJ2-3; D not resolved. The CDR3 is made up of 13 amino acids. V lost 10 bases to trimming and J lost 6 bases, with 17 bases between them. Germline-derived CDR1 and CDR2 are ENHRY and SYGVKD. The CDR3 nucleotides are TGTGCCACCCTAGAGCCCCCTGGGGATACGCAGTATTTT. Its protein is CATLEPPGDTQYF.

This chain joins TRBV19 and TRBJ2-7, with D hard to call. The ends were cut back, 6 bases at V and 7 bases at J, with 13 bases in the middle. This CDR3 comprises 12 residues. Germline CDR1 reads LNHDA; CDR2 reads SQIVND (reference sequence). DNA for the CDR3: TGTGCCAGTAGCCCACAGTTGGGTGAGCAGTACTTC. Translated: CASSPQLGEQYF.

The chain links TRBV30 to TRBJ1-6, with 7 bases aligning to TRBD1. Germline V gene lookup returns CDR1 GTSNPN and CDR2 SVGIG (reference sequence). The J segment lost 8 bases and the V segment lost 0 bases, leaving 7 bases of the junction unmatched. This CDR3 spans 15 amino acids. The DNA for the CDR3 is TGTGCCTGGAGTGTACCGGACAGGCGATATTCACCCCTCCACTTT. Translated, it gives CAWSVPDRRYSPLHF.

A few counts support this clone. V and J are TRBV6-5 and TRBJ2-1, with a weak D call TRBD1 (6 bases). The CDR3 has 14 residues. V lost 6 bases, J lost 5 bases, and 14 bases lay in between. Germline loops: CDR1 MNHEY, CDR2 SVGAGI. This chain's CDR3 is CASSTSTGHNEQFF. CDR3 nucleotide sequence: TGTGCCAGCAGCACTTCCACAGGGCACAATGAGCAGTTCTTC.

J is TRBJ2-7 and V is TRBV27; 8 bases agree with TRBD2. Trimming at V came to 6 bases and at J to 0 bases, leaving 7 bases not matched to a gene. This CDR3 comprises 15 residues. Germline CDR1 reads MNHEY; CDR2 reads SMNVEV (reference sequence). CDR3 protein: CASRPTSGSSYEQYF. CDR3 nucleotides: TGTGCCAGCAGGCCCACTAGCGGAAGCTCCTACGAGCAGTACTTC.

The CDR3, as DNA: TGTGCCAGCAGTGACGGGGGGGCGGAGGGGGGGGGCCTAAATGAGCAGTTCTTC. Amino acid sequence: CASSDGGAEGGGLNEQFF. This rearrangement joins TRBV2 to TRBJ2-1; 8 nucleotides align to TRBD2. Germline trimming cut 3 bases from V and 7 bases from J; bases unmatched to any gene: 17. The germline gives CDR1 SNHLY, CDR2 FYNNEI. CDR3 length equals 18 residues.

This clone was detected only once. This chain links TRBV12-1 with TRBJ2-7; TRBD1 reflects the table's D call only, with no check against the DNA. TRBV12-1 is an annotated pseudogene. The CDR3 spans 14 residues. The CDR3, as DNA: TGTGCCAGCAGCTTGACAGCCCGAGTGCGGGAGCAGTACTTC. Translated: CASSLTARVREQYF.

This chain links TRBV10-3 with TRBJ1-1; no reliable D call. The CDR3 extends over 13 amino acids. Germline V gene data show CDR1 as ENHRY and CDR2 as SYGVKD. Deletions cut 4 bases from V and 10 bases from J, with 16 bases between. CDR3 in DNA: TGTGCCATCAGTGCCGAGCGATCCTCCCGAGCTTTCTTT. Protein product: CAISAERSSRAFF.

The V call is TRBV6-5, the J call TRBJ1-1, with 7 bases matching TRBD1. Germline CDR1 MNHEY, CDR2 SVGAGI. The V segment lost 5 bases and the J segment 1 base; nucleotides outside the gene matches: 1. The CDR3 runs to 13 residues. CDR3 sequence (DNA): TGTGCCAGCAGTGCAGGGGGGAACACTGAAGCTTTCTTT. Protein: CASSAGGNTEAFF.

This chain uses TRBV6-5 with TRBJ2-3, with 9 bases fitting TRBD2. CDR3 length: 15 amino acids. V lost 6 bases to trimming and J lost 0 bases; unmatched junction nucleotides: 4. Looked up from germline, CDR1 is MNHEY and CDR2 is SVGAGI. The CDR3 protein is CASRSSGTSTDTQYF. The CDR3 DNA sequence: TGTGCCAGCAGGTCTAGCGGGACCAGCACAGATACGCAGTATTTT.

A remark on this clone: The junction departs from the called germline gene at one end, perhaps through a read error. Other DNA sequences in the sample encode the same CDR3. The chain is built from TRBV6-5 and TRBJ2-7; weak D call: TRBD1 (5 bases). Germline V gene data show CDR1 as MNHEY and CDR2 as SVGAGI. The CDR3 is 13 amino acids. CDR3 loop: CASRAPQGYEQYF. Written as DNA, the CDR3 is TGCGCCAGCAGGGCCCCCCAGGGCTACGAGCAGTACTTC.

The V call is TRBV2, the J call TRBJ2-3, with 9 bases aligning to TRBD2. The CDR3 runs to 14 residues. CDR1 is SNHLY and CDR2 is FYNNEI in the germline V gene. The junction had 7 bases not matched to a gene; V was cut back by 10 bases and J by 2 bases. CDR3 sequence (DNA): TGTGCCACCCGGACTAGCGAATACACAGATACGCAGTATTTT. It encodes CATRTSEYTDTQYF.